The following is a T cell receptor (beta chain) sequence with its context. The sample belongs to a study of blood T cells in healthy people across ages. Per the germline V gene, CDR1 is DFQATT and CDR2 is SNEGSKA (reference sequence). Trimming removed 2 bases at V and 2 bases at J, with 10 bases between. The CDR3 has 14 residues. Sample-barcoded 5' priming and a J-beta primer mix drove a second PCR of roughly 6 to 12 cycles. Via MiXCR, TCRdb re-called the 5' RACE reads, giving one row per CDR3 protein. The table includes over 600,000 distinct CDR3 sequences, about 46% detected once. Sequences were obtained from blood. V usage is TRBV20-1 and J usage is TRBJ1-5; D is undetermined. This TCR derives from an elderly man in good health. The CDR3 loop is CSARHPEGNQPQHF. CDR3 nucleotides: TGCAGTGCTAGACATCCCGAGGGCAATCAGCCCCAGCATTTT.